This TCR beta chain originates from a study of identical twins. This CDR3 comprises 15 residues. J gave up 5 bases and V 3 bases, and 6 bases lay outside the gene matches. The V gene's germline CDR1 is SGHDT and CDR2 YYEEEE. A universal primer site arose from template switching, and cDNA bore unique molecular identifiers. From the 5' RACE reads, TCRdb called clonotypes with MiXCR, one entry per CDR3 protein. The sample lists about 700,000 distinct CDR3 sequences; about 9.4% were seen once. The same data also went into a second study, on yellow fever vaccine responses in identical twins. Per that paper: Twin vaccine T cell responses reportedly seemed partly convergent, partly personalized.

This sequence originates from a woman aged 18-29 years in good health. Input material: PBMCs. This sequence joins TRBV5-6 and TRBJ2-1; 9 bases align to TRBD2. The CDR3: CASSSLAGSDNEQFF. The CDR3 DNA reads TGTGCCAGCAGCTCGCTAGCGGGGTCGGACAATGAGCAGTTCTTC.